Detailed here is one T cell receptor (beta chain). Its specificity is not known. Using immunoSEQ multiplex PCR, the repertoire was profiled, and TCRdb retains in-frame clones only, with some absent. The sample includes about 92,000 clones, 75% to 95% of them seen just once. Germline values: CDR1 SEHNR, CDR2 FQNEAQ (reference sequence). CDR3 length equals 13 residues. V lost 3 bases, J lost 6 bases, and 11 bases lay in between. The data are from a study of graft-versus-host responses after intestinal transplantation. Across the whole study: Transplants were multivisceral, liver-intestinal, or isolated intestinal. For approximately three years after anti-thymocyte globulin induction, all recipients took tacrolimus and steroids. Findings and limits, study-wide: Allografts of patients with graft-donor T cell macrochimerism showed high graft-versus-host to host-versus-graft clone ratios.

The material sequenced was unstimulated CD8+ T cells sorted from spleen or lymph node cells, taken before intestinal transplant. The chain combines TRBV7-9 with TRBJ1-2, with D maybe TRBD1 (6 bases). The receptor comes from a human donor who received an intestinal transplant. DNA of the CDR3: TGTGCCAGCAGCTTTCACCCAGGGGATGGCTACACCTTC. Protein: CASSFHPGDGYTF.